This T cell receptor (beta chain) derives from a study of tumor and adjacent non-tumor tissue in lung cancer. At the level of the study: There were fewer than 15 adenocarcinoma, a couple of squamous cell carcinoma and 1 small cell lung cancer cases. Aged roughly 30 to 76 years, patients included 10 men and a handful of women with stage I to III disease. Each sample yielded a few million productive TCRbeta reads on average. Overall study results and limits: Significantly higher TCR diversity was found in tumor than normal lung.

The template was RNA from unsorted bulk tissue. Distant lung tissue was collected more than 3 cm away from the tumor edge. Comment on this clonotype: What it binds is unknown. The junction shows a germline mismatch at one end, possibly a read error.

Germline CDR1 SGHAT, CDR2 FQDESV (reference sequence). The CDR3 runs 15 residues. Three rounds of nested PCR, following a modified ARM-PCR protocol, produced the TCRbeta library. TCRdb reanalysed the multiplex PCR reads using MiXCR and keeps one entry per CDR3 protein. The profile shows around 57,000 distinct CDR3 sequences, about 56% of them singletons. Material for sequencing was distant non-tumor lung tissue. This TCR derives from a man between 65 and 79 years old with non-small cell lung cancer. The chain carries TRBV11-1 and TRBJ1-2, with 8 bases that match TRBD1. The CDR3 DNA reads TGTGCCAGCAACCTGATGACAGGGGTCGGGTATGGCTACACCTTT. Its translation: CASNLMTGVGYGYTF.